Below are 31 T cell receptor beta chains sequenced from a single sample in a study of T cells after yellow fever vaccination. TCRdb redid the calling of the 5' RACE reads with MiXCR, one entry per CDR3 protein. The top ten hold 23% of the sample, which has hundreds of thousands of distinct CDR3 sequences, less than 4.5% seen once. The sample was PBMCs, taken on the day of the yellow fever booster vaccination. Source of these receptors: a man between 18 and 29 years old who received the YFV17D yellow fever vaccine.

Ten or more counts support this clonotype. The J gene is TRBJ2-5, the V gene TRBV5-1; 8 positions match TRBD2. This CDR3 is built from 15 residues. Looked up from germline, CDR1 is SGHRS and CDR2 is YFSETQ. The J segment lost 2 bases and the V segment lost 1 base, leaving 4 bases of the junction unmatched. The CDR3 here is CASSLLGGGQETQYF. The CDR3 coding sequence is TGCGCCAGCAGCTTGCTGGGCGGGGGGCAAGAGACCCAGTACTTC.

This clonotype has at least ten counts. This chain uses TRBV5-1 with TRBJ1-2; TRBD1 matches 9 bases. With V trimmed by 5 bases and J by 4 bases, 0 bases remained unmatched. Germline V lookup: CDR1 SGHRS, CDR2 YFSETQ. CDR3 size: 12 residues. CDR3 loop: CASRGQGYGYTF. CDR3 DNA sequence: TGCGCCAGCAGGGGACAGGGCTATGGCTACACCTTC. The whole variable domain, remainder taken from reference TRBV5-1 and TRBJ1-2, is KAGVTQTPRYLIKTRGQQVTLSCSPISGHRSVSWYQQTPGQGLQFLFEYFSETQRNKGNFPGRFSGRQFSNSRSEMNVSTLELGDSALYLCASRGQGYGYTFGSGTRLTVV.

This clonotype has ten or more counts. J is TRBJ2-4 and V is TRBV12-3 or TRBV12-4; D might be TRBD1 (5 bases). Deletions cut 6 bases from V and 0 bases from J, with 15 bases between. The CDR3 loop spans 16 amino acids. The CDR3 protein is CASRIKGPLAKNIQYF. The CDR3 DNA reads as TGTGCCAGCAGGATCAAGGGGCCTTTAGCCAAAAACATTCAGTACTTC.

A word on this clonotype: Just one base apart from a much larger clone, this may be a read error. The chain links TRBV10-3 to TRBJ1-2, with D hard to call. Deletions cut 2 bases from V and 3 bases from J, with 10 bases between. The length of the CDR3 is 14 residues. Germline values: CDR1 ENHRY, CDR2 SYGVKD. CDR3: CAISEREGYYGYTF. CDR3 bases: TGTGCCATCAGTGAGAGAGAAGGATACTATGGCTACACCTTC.

This clonotype was observed many times. The chain uses TRBV7-2 and TRBJ2-5; D possibly corresponds to TRBD1 (5 bases). V was cut by 3 bases and J by 5 bases, with 13 bases left in between. Germline CDR1 SGHTA, CDR2 FQGNSA. The CDR3 loop spans 14 amino acids. The CDR3 nucleotides read TGTGCCAGCAGCTTTCCGGACATAGGGGAGACCCAGTACTTC. Translated, it gives CASSFPDIGETQYF.

The gene calls are TRBV5-4 and TRBJ2-7; D possibly corresponds to TRBD1 (6 bases). Trimming took off 0 bases at V and 3 bases at J, with 10 bases between the two ends. The CDR3 totals 14 residues. Germline lookup yields CDR1 SGHNT and CDR2 YYREEE (reference sequence). This CDR3 reads CASSLDRAYYEQYV. The CDR3 nucleotides are TGTGCCAGCAGCTTGGACAGGGCCTACTACGAGCAGTACGTC.

This clonotype was seen a handful of times. The chain has TRBV7-2 and TRBJ1-2; possible D gene TRBD1, 6 bases. Germline V gene sequence: CDR1 SGHTA, CDR2 FQGNSA. The CDR3 is 14 amino acids. V was trimmed by 5 bases and J by 4 bases, leaving 14 bases between them. The CDR3 bases are TGTGCCAGCAGCCCTAGGGTGGGGGCCTATGGCTACACCTTC. Its translation: CASSPRVGAYGYTF.

The chain joins TRBV20-1 to TRBJ1-5, with D possibly being TRBD1 (6 bases). The V end lost 2 bases, the J end lost 4 bases, and 18 bases lay between the germline ends. The germline V gene encodes CDR1 DFQATT and CDR2 SNEGSKA (reference sequence). The CDR3 has 16 residues. This CDR3 is CSARPLGGASNQPQHF. The CDR3 DNA follows: TGCAGTGCTAGACCCCTAGGGGGGGCGAGTAATCAGCCCCAGCATTTT.

Many counts were recorded for this clonotype. At one of its ends the junction is not consistent with the germline gene, which may arise from a read error. This sequence joins TRBV7-7 and TRBJ2-1; D is perhaps TRBD1 or TRBD2 (5 bases each). This CDR3 region has 16 residues. Germline V gene lookup returns CDR1 SSHAT and CDR2 FNYEAQ (reference sequence). CDR3 in amino acids: CASSLRPTADSNEQFF. The CDR3 nucleotides read TGTGCTAGCAGCTTACGCCCGACAGCGGACTCCAATGAGCAGTTCTTC.

In this sample, this clonotype turned up a few times. The chain employs TRBV20-1 and TRBJ2-7, with TRBD1 matching over 7 bases. The V and J ends lost 3 bases and 0 bases, in that order; junction bases with no gene match: 2. The CDR3 spans 13 residues. Germline CDR1 and CDR2: DFQATT and SNEGSKA (reference sequence). CDR3 nucleotides: TGCAGTGCTAGCCGGGACAGCTCCTACGAGCAGTACGTC. Translating it yields CSASRDSSYEQYV.

This clonotype showed up many times. The rearrangement links TRBV11-2 to TRBJ2-7; D uncertain. The CDR3 loop spans 15 amino acids. Deletions cut 5 bases from V and 3 bases from J, with 17 bases between. Germline loops: CDR1 SGHAT, CDR2 FQNNGV. The CDR3, as DNA: TGTGCCAGCAGCCCCGGTGGGGTTTCCCACTACGAGCAGTACGTC. Its protein product is CASSPGGVSHYEQYV.

The table lists this clonotype with many counts. J is TRBJ1-2 and V is TRBV6-5; weak D call: TRBD1 (5 bases). V was shortened by 5 bases and J by 7 bases, with 14 bases between the two germline ends. This CDR3 spans 13 amino acids. The V gene's germline CDR1 is MNHEY and CDR2 SVGAGI. CDR3 in amino acids: CASSHRDLGGYTF. The DNA for the CDR3 is TGTGCCAGCAGTCACCGGGACCTAGGTGGCTACACCTTC.

This clonotype came up many times. The V call is TRBV20-1, the J call TRBJ1-1, with D possibly matching TRBD1 (5 bases). Germline lookup yields CDR1 DFQATT and CDR2 SNEGSKA (reference sequence). Between the trimmed V and J ends, which lost 5 bases and 5 bases, there was a span of 9 bases. The CDR3 totals 11 residues. The CDR3 loop reads CSAPRGTEAFF. The DNA of the CDR3 is TGCAGTGCTCCCCGGGGGACTGAAGCTTTCTTT.

The CDR3 DNA reads TGCAGCTTAGGACAGGGGCTATTACCCACAGATACGCAGTATTTT. It translates to CSLGQGLLPTDTQYF. The rearrangement links TRBV29-1 to TRBJ2-3; TRBD1 matches at 9 bases. CDR1 SQVTM and CDR2 ANQGSEA come from the germline V gene. Trimming took 8 bases from V and 2 from J; bases not matched to a gene: 11. This CDR3 has 15 amino acids.

This clonotype was counted only a few times. The chain recombines TRBV7-8 with TRBJ2-2; D uncertain. CDR1 is SGHVS and CDR2 is FQNEAQ in the germline V gene. The CDR3 is 15 amino acids. Trimming cost V 0 bases and J 1 base, with 6 bases left between them. This chain's CDR3 is CASSLARLNTGELFF. The DNA for the CDR3 is TGTGCCAGCAGCTTAGCCAGGCTGAACACCGGGGAGCTGTTTTTT.

This clonotype has a handful of counts. CDR3 amino acids: CASSGRDSYEQYV. The CDR3, as DNA: TGTGCCAGCAGTGGACGGGACAGCTACGAGCAGTACGTC. V and J are TRBV6-5 and TRBJ2-7, with TRBD1 matching 7 bases. The CDR3 extends over 13 amino acids. J gave up 3 bases and V 5 bases, and 4 bases lay outside the gene matches. Germline V gives CDR1 MNHEY, CDR2 SVGAGI.

The sample holds a few counts of this clonotype. The chain carries TRBV5-6 and TRBJ2-5; D possibly uses TRBD1 or TRBD2 (5 bases each). The germline V gene encodes CDR1 SGHDT and CDR2 YYEEEE. The CDR3 has 15 residues. Trimming took off 1 base at V and 2 bases at J, with 12 bases between the two ends. CDR3 DNA sequence: TGTGCCAGCAGCTTGCTCAGGGACCAACAAGAGACCCAGTACTTC. Translating it yields CASSLLRDQQETQYF.

This clonotype came up many times. The V gene is TRBV10-3, the J gene TRBJ1-6; maybe TRBD1 (5 bases). Looked up from germline, CDR1 is ENHRY and CDR2 is SYGVKD. The CDR3 runs to 14 residues. Trimming took 3 bases from V and 7 from J, leaving 10 bases between them. CDR3 sequence reads: CAISDRAGNSPLHF. The DNA for the CDR3 is TGTGCCATCAGTGACAGGGCAGGCAATTCACCCCTCCACTTT.

This clonotype has at least ten counts. The rearrangement links TRBV12-3 or TRBV12-4 to TRBJ2-7, with D unresolved. The length of the CDR3 is 14 residues. The ends were cut back, 3 bases at V and 0 bases at J, with 9 bases in the middle. The CDR3, as DNA: TGTGCCAGCAGTTTCCAGGCATCCTCCTACGAGCAGTACTTC. It is translated as CASSFQASSYEQYF.

This sequence joins TRBV7-9 and TRBJ2-1; 14 bases match TRBD2. With V trimmed by 4 bases and J by 10 bases, 3 bases remained unmatched. Per germline, CDR1 SEHNR and CDR2 FQNEAQ (reference sequence). The CDR3 extends over 14 amino acids. The CDR3 sequence is CASSWGLAGEEQFF. The CDR3 bases are TGTGCCAGCAGCTGGGGACTAGCGGGGGAGGAGCAGTTCTTC.

This clonotype was found a few times. The J gene is TRBJ1-4, the V gene TRBV20-1; D gene uncertain. The germline CDR1 and CDR2 sequences are DFQATT and SNEGSKA (reference sequence). CDR3 length equals 13 residues. V lost 4 bases and J lost 5, with 11 bases in between. Here the CDR3 DNA reads TGCAGTGCTAAGTGGCCGCTCAATGAAAAACTGTTTTTT. Protein: CSAKWPLNEKLFF.

This clonotype came up many times. The chain couples TRBV7-2 to TRBJ2-7; D is uncertain. This CDR3 spans 13 amino acids. Germline V gene lookup returns CDR1 SGHTA and CDR2 FQGNSA. With 3 bases removed from V and 1 base from J, the gap between germline ends came to 7 bases. The CDR3 region is CASSFTESYEQYF. The CDR3 DNA follows: TGTGCCAGCAGCTTCACGGAATCCTACGAGCAGTACTTC. The entire variable domain, with the rest obtained from reference TRBV7-2 and TRBJ2-7, is as follows: GAGVSQSPSNKVTEKGKDVELRCDPISGHTALYWYRQSLGQGLEFLIYFQGNSAPDKSGLPSDRFSAERTGGSVSTLTIQRTQQEDSAVYLCASSFTESYEQYFGPGTRLTVT.

This chain links TRBV7-2 with TRBJ2-1, with D perhaps matching TRBD1 (5 bases). The CDR3 covers 12 residues. Looked up from germline, CDR1 is SGHTA and CDR2 is FQGNSA. V was cut by 4 bases and J by 10 bases, with 11 bases left in between. The CDR3 loop is CASSSGFFEQFF. CDR3 nucleotide sequence: TGTGCCAGCAGCTCAGGGTTTTTCGAGCAGTTCTTC.

At least ten counts were recorded for this clonotype. The chain has TRBV20-1 and TRBJ1-2; TRBD1 agrees at 8 bases. V was pared by 3 bases and J by 6 bases, with 9 bases of the junction left unmatched. CDR1 and CDR2 from the germline V gene are DFQATT and SNEGSKA (reference sequence). This CDR3 has 14 residues. CDR3 sequence (DNA): TGCAGTGCTAGTCCCCGGACAGGGCGGAATGGCTACACCTTC. It is translated as CSASPRTGRNGYTF.

V usage is TRBV12-3 or TRBV12-4 and J usage is TRBJ1-6, with D maybe TRBD1 (6 bases). CDR3 length: 14 residues. V lost 3 bases and J 10 bases, leaving 13 bases between the germline ends. This chain's CDR3 is CASSFYRERSPLHF. Written as DNA, the CDR3 is TGTGCCAGCAGTTTTTACAGGGAACGATCACCCCTCCACTTT.

This clonotype was detected a few times. The V gene is TRBV7-2, the J gene TRBJ2-3, with unresolved D. The ends were cut back, 3 bases at V and 2 bases at J, with 15 bases in the middle. The CDR3 length is 16 residues. Germline V CDR1 and CDR2: SGHTA, FQGNSA. The chain's CDR3 is CASSFPLLGPTDTQYF. CDR3 sequence (DNA): TGTGCCAGCAGCTTTCCCCTATTAGGGCCCACAGATACGCAGTATTTT.

The rearrangement uses TRBV12-3 or TRBV12-4 and TRBJ2-3, with D unresolved. V dropped 5 bases and J dropped 7 bases, with 7 bases sitting between them. The CDR3 has 11 residues. CDR3 protein: CASSPLNTQYF. As DNA, the CDR3 is TGTGCCAGCAGTCCGTTGAATACGCAGTATTTT.

There are many counts of this clonotype. The chain carries TRBV7-9 and TRBJ2-1; TRBD1 matches at 8 bases. The CDR3 totals 14 residues. Germline loops: CDR1 SEHNR, CDR2 FQNEAQ (reference sequence). V lost 5 bases to trimming and J lost 6 bases; unmatched junction nucleotides: 6. The DNA for the CDR3 is TGTGCCAGCAGCCCAAGGACAGGGAGCAATGAGCAGTTCTTC. Its translation: CASSPRTGSNEQFF.

This sequence joins TRBV10-2 and TRBJ2-2; D is unresolved. This CDR3 has 12 residues. The germline CDR1 and CDR2 sequences are WSHSY and SAAADI. The V end lost 4 bases, the J end lost 4 bases, and 4 bases lay between the germline ends. CDR3 residues: CASSASTGELFF. The CDR3 DNA follows: TGCGCCAGCAGTGCCTCCACCGGGGAGCTGTTTTTT.

The chain recombines TRBV6-2 or TRBV6-3 with TRBJ2-3; D gene unclear. Germline V gives CDR1 MNHEY, CDR2 SVGEGT. V was cut by 1 base and J by 3 bases, with 8 bases left in between. CDR3 size: 14 residues. CDR3 DNA: TGTGCCAGCAGTTACTTCTCCCGGACAGATACGCAGTATTTT. Its protein product is CASSYFSRTDTQYF.

The chain has TRBV29-1 and TRBJ1-5, with D unclear. The CDR3 loop spans 13 amino acids. V was clipped by 5 bases and J by 1 base, with 9 bases between them. CDR1 is SQVTM and CDR2 is ANQGSEA in the germline V gene. For the CDR3, the DNA is TGCAGCGTTCTTGTCCAAAGCAATCAGCCCCAGCATTTT. Encoded protein: CSVLVQSNQPQHF.